By share, the clone carrying this T cell receptor (beta chain) counts as medium-sized (0.01 to 0.1%). Peripheral blood genomic DNA, not sorted cells or RNA, was the template. Rearranged V-D-J TRB sequences were amplified with a mixed TRB-A/B primer pool. Using its own MiXCR run on the multiplex PCR reads, TCRdb lists one record per CDR3 protein. The sample includes about 3,300 distinct CDR3 sequences, around 22% seen only once; the top ten take roughly a fifth. This sample is part of a study of T cell repertoires in aging, cancer and after chemotherapy. The germline V gene has CDR1 MNHEY and CDR2 SMNVEV (reference sequence). CDR3 length: 14 amino acids. Trimming left V 6 bases short and J 0 bases short, with 11 bases between.

The receptor was derived from a human donor with a blood cancer. The sequenced sample was blood. The J gene is TRBJ1-1, the V gene TRBV27; tentatively, D is TRBD1 (5 bases). Here the CDR3 DNA reads TGTGCCAGCAGCCCACAGGTGTTGAACACTGAAGCTTTCTTT. This encodes CASSPQVLNTEAFF.